The clone carrying this TCR beta chain was detected once. The entry originates in a study of blood T cell repertoires in COVID-19. On the study more broadly: Spain, Italy and the United States supplied samples that represented acute and convalescent COVID-19.

The CDR3 is 15 amino acids. Germline V gene lookup returns CDR1 PRHDT and CDR2 FYEKMQ (reference sequence). The junction had 9 bases not matched to a gene; V was cut back by 5 bases and J by 5 bases. As processed by the authors: From reference gene primer amplification, estimates of nucleated cell counts were derived. Only in-frame clones appear in the TCRdb table, and some are missing; sequencing was by immunoSEQ multiplex PCR. V, J and clone size are taken as reported in that table, and D and trimming were inferred from the DNA itself. The repertoire consists of 250,000 or so clones, with roughly four fifths occurring once and the leading ten covering 1.5% to 2%.

The sequenced sample was peripheral blood. The source is a woman aged 80 or older with acute or convalescent COVID-19. The chain couples TRBV13 to TRBJ2-3; 8 bases map to TRBD2. The DNA of the CDR3 is TGTGCCAGCAGCGTTGGAGCGGGAGAGGGAGATACGCAGTATTTT. Translated, it gives CASSVGAGEGDTQYF. Based on the CDR3 plus reference TRBV13 and TRBJ2-3, the full variable domain is AAGVIQSPRHLIKEKRETATLKCYPIPRHDTVYWYQQGPGQDPQFLISFYEKMQSDKGSIPDRFSAQQFSDYHSELNMSSLELGDSALYFCASSVGAGEGDTQYFGPGTRLTVL.